The 18 T cell receptor beta chains below were found in one sample sequenced in a study of control samples from healthy donors and cancer patients. Here immunoSEQ multiplex PCR was the method, and the copy in TCRdb shows in-frame clones only, minus some. Seen here are some 130,000 clones, 88% observed once, and the top ten hold 3.4%. Sequenced material: blood. The receptors shown here come from a man between 40 and 49 years old in good health.

The chain carries TRBV24-1 and TRBJ1-2, with D possibly being TRBD1 (5 bases). Between the trimmed V and J ends, which lost 6 bases and 4 bases, there was a span of 11 bases. This CDR3 spans 13 amino acids. CDR1 and CDR2 (germline): KGHDR, SFDVKD. CDR3: CATSSGGGYGYTF. The CDR3 DNA is TGTGCCACCAGTTCTGGGGGAGGCTATGGCTACACCTTC.

The V gene is TRBV7-9, the J gene TRBJ2-5, with D unclear. Deletions cut 1 base from V and 3 bases from J, with 6 bases between. CDR1 is SEHNR and CDR2 is FQNEAQ in the germline V gene (reference sequence). This CDR3 has 13 amino acids. The CDR3 sequence: CASSLEIEETQYF. The CDR3 coding sequence is TGTGCCAGCAGCTTAGAGATAGAAGAGACCCAGTACTTC. Full variable domain (missing parts from reference TRBV7-9 and TRBJ2-5): DTGVSQNPRHKITKRGQNVTFRCDPISEHNRLYWYRQTLGQGPEFLTYFQNEAQLEKSRLLSDRFSAERPKGSFSTLEIQRTEQGDSAMYLCASSLEIEETQYFGPGTRLLVL.

The chain links TRBV27 to TRBJ2-4; TRBD1 aligns across 7 bases. Looked up from germline, CDR1 is MNHEY and CDR2 is SMNVEV (reference sequence). This CDR3 spans 15 amino acids. The trim removed 5 bases at V and 0 bases at J, leaving 4 bases unmatched. The CDR3 spells CASSRDSLAKNIQYF. DNA for the CDR3: TGTGCCAGCAGTCGGGACAGCTTAGCCAAAAACATTCAGTACTTC.

This clone appeared once. The CDR3 loop reads CASRRTGTDYNEQFF. The CDR3 coding sequence is TGTGCCAGCAGACGTACCGGGACAGACTACAATGAGCAGTTCTTC. The genes are TRBV5-8 and TRBJ2-1, with 7 bases fitting TRBD1. The germline V gene encodes CDR1 SGHTS and CDR2 YDEGEE. V lost 5 bases to trimming and J lost 3 bases; unmatched junction nucleotides: 8. The CDR3 runs to 15 residues.

This clone has only one observation. The chain joins TRBV19 to TRBJ1-2; 12 bases agree with TRBD1. This CDR3 is built from 14 residues. The germline CDR1 and CDR2 sequences are LNHDA and SQIVND (reference sequence). V gave up 4 bases and J gave up 7 bases; unmatched junction bases: 4. The CDR3 DNA reads TGTGCCAGTAGTACTGGGGACAGGGGGCTTGGCTACACCTTC. Protein product: CASSTGDRGLGYTF.

This chain connects TRBV7-9 to TRBJ2-3; TRBD1 aligns across 7 bases. Germline V gene lookup returns CDR1 SEHNR and CDR2 FQNEAQ (reference sequence). Germline trimming cut 5 bases from V and 0 bases from J; bases unmatched to any gene: 5. The CDR3 length is 15 residues. The CDR3 loop is CASSPQGFSTDTQYF. CDR3 DNA: TGTGCCAGCAGCCCACAGGGGTTTAGCACAGATACGCAGTATTTT.

The V call is TRBV4-1, the J call TRBJ1-4, with D possibly matching TRBD1 (6 bases). CDR3 length: 13 amino acids. The germline CDR1 and CDR2 sequences are MGHRA and YSYEKL. The V gene lost 6 bases and the J gene lost 7 bases, with 12 bases spanning the gap. CDR3 nucleotide sequence: TGCGCCAGCAGAAGGGGGGAGAGTGAAAAACTGTTTTTT. Translating gives CASRRGESEKLFF.

This chain uses TRBV3-1 (or the pseudogene TRBV3-2) with TRBJ1-3, with D unresolved. Trimming pared 1 base from V and 0 bases from J, leaving 19 bases between. Germline CDR1 LGHDT, CDR2 YNNKEL (reference sequence). This CDR3 has 19 residues. The CDR3 protein is CASSQGYPGRASSGNTIYF. CDR3 nucleotide sequence: TGTGCCAGCAGCCAAGGGTATCCGGGCCGTGCATCCTCTGGAAACACCATATATTTT.

J is TRBJ1-1 and V is TRBV10-1; no reliable D call. The CDR3 runs to 15 residues. Germline CDR1 and CDR2: WNHNN and SYGVQD (reference sequence). Trimming pared 7 bases from V and 1 base from J, leaving 16 bases between. CDR3 protein: CASTSTQSSNTEAFF. The CDR3 DNA sequence: TGCGCCAGCACCAGTACACAGTCCTCGAACACTGAAGCTTTCTTT.

This rearrangement joins TRBV18 to TRBJ1-1, with a tentative D call TRBD1 (5 bases). Germline CDR1 reads KGHSH; CDR2 reads LQKENI. V lost 2 bases and J 9 bases, leaving 10 bases between the germline ends. The CDR3 sequence is 12 residues long. The chain's CDR3 is CASSPEGEKAFF. The DNA of the CDR3 is TGTGCCAGCTCACCAGAAGGGGAGAAAGCTTTCTTT.

This clone was picked up a small number of times. The CDR3 DNA is TGCGCCAGCAGCTTGAGTGAACTGGGACAGGGGGCTAGAGGCTACACCTTC. This sequence encodes CASSLSELGQGARGYTF. The rearrangement links TRBV5-1 to TRBJ1-2; 12 bases fit TRBD1. The CDR3 runs 17 residues. Germline V CDR1 and CDR2: SGHRS, YFSETQ. J was trimmed by 8 bases and V by 1 base; bases with no gene match: 12.

This chain uses TRBV18 with TRBJ1-4, with TRBD1 matching 7 bases. V trimming: 2 bases; J trimming: 7 bases; junction bases outside the gene matches: 7. Germline CDR1 and CDR2: KGHSH and LQKENI. The CDR3 runs to 15 residues. The CDR3 reads CASSPLDRVTEKLFF. The CDR3, as DNA: TGTGCCAGCTCACCATTAGACAGGGTAACTGAAAAACTGTTTTTT.

The chain combines TRBV7-3 with TRBJ1-5; a possible D gene is TRBD1 (5 bases). V gave up 5 bases and J gave up 1 base, with 15 bases separating them. The CDR3 extends over 16 amino acids. CDR1 and CDR2 (germline): SGHTA, FQGTGA. CDR3 amino acids: CASSPKRGWSNQPQHF. The CDR3 bases are TGTGCCAGCAGCCCAAAAAGGGGTTGGAGCAATCAGCCCCAGCATTTT. The full variable domain, rest sourced from reference TRBV7-3 and TRBJ1-5, is GAGVSQTPSNKVTEKGKYVELRCDPISGHTALYWYRQSLGQGPEFLIYFQGTGAADDSGLPNDRFFAVRPEGSVSTLKIQRTERGDSAVYLCASSPKRGWSNQPQHFGDGTRLSIL.

The chain has TRBV29-1 and TRBJ1-3; possible D gene TRBD1, 5 bases. The V end was cut by 6 bases, the J end by 1 base, with 13 bases between. CDR3 length: 14 amino acids. Germline CDR1 is SQVTM and CDR2 is ANQGSEA. The CDR3 sequence: CSVAQGGSGNTIYF. CDR3 nucleotides: TGCAGCGTGGCTCAGGGCGGGTCTGGAAACACCATATATTTT.

The J gene is TRBJ2-7, the V gene TRBV7-6, with D possibly TRBD1 on 7 matching bases. V lost 7 bases to trimming and J lost 1 base, with 14 bases between them. CDR1 and CDR2 from the germline V gene are SGHVS and FNYEAQ. CDR3 size: 14 residues. The DNA of the CDR3 is TGTGCCAGCACCCCGGCAGGGGGGTCCTACGAGCAGTACTTC. As protein: CASTPAGGSYEQYF.

The V and J genes are TRBV27 and TRBJ2-1; 11 bases are a match to TRBD1. There are 14 residues in the CDR3. Germline trimming cut 10 bases from V and 7 bases from J; bases unmatched to any gene: 9. Germline loops: CDR1 MNHEY, CDR2 SMNVEV (reference sequence). The CDR3 DNA is TGTGCCATTTCTCGGGACAGGGGGTTTAATGAGCAGTTCTTC. It translates to CAISRDRGFNEQFF.

The V gene is TRBV29-1, the J gene TRBJ1-1; D ambiguous. V dropped 4 bases and J dropped 0 bases, with 9 bases sitting between them. The CDR3 is 13 residues long. Germline assignment: CDR1 SQVTM and CDR2 ANQGSEA. CDR3 residues: CSVGGLLNTEAFF. In nucleotides, the CDR3 is TGCAGCGTTGGCGGGCTTCTGAACACTGAAGCTTTCTTT.

V gene TRBV7-8 combines with J gene TRBJ2-3; TRBD1 agrees at 7 bases. The CDR3 consists of 13 residues. Germline values: CDR1 SGHVS, CDR2 FQNEAQ. J gave up 1 base and V 5 bases, and 0 bases lay outside the gene matches. The CDR3 loop is CASSDRGTDTQYF. The DNA of the CDR3 is TGTGCCAGCAGCGACAGGGGCACAGATACGCAGTATTTT. Full variable domain (outside the CDR3, taken from reference TRBV7-8 and TRBJ2-3): GAGVSQSPRYKVAKRGQDVALRCDPISGHVSLFWYQQALGQGPEFLTYFQNEAQLDKSGLPSDRFFAERPEGSVSTLKIQRTQQEDSAVYLCASSDRGTDTQYFGPGTRLTVL.